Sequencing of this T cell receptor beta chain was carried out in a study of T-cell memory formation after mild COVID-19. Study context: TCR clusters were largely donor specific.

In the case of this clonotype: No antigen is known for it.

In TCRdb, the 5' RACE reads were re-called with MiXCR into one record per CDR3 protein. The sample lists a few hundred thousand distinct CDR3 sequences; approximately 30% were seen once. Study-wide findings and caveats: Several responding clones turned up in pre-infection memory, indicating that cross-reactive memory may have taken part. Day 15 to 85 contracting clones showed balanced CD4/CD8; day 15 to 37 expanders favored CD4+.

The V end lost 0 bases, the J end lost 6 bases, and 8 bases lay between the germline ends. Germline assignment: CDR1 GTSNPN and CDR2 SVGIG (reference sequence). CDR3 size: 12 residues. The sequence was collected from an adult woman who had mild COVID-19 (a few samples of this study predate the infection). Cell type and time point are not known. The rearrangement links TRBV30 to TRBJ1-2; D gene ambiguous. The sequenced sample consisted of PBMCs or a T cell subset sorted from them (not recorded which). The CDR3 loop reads CAWSVWANGYTF. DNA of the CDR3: TGTGCCTGGAGTGTATGGGCAAATGGCTACACCTTC.